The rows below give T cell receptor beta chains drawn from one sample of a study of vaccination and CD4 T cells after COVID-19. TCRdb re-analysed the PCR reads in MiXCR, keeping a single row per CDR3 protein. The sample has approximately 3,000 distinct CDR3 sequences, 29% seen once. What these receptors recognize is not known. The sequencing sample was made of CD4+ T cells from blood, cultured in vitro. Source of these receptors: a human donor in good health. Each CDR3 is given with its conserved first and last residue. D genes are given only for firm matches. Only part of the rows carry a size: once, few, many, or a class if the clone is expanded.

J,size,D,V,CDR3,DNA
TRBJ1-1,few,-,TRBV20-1,CSAVGRNTEAFF,TGCAGTGCTGTCGGACGGAACACTGAAGCTTTCTTT
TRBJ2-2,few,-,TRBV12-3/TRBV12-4,CASSLSASANTGELFF,TGTGCCAGCAGTTTATCGGCTAGCGCGAACACCGGGGAGCTGTTTTTT
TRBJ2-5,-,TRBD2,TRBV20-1,CSASPLGGSQETQYF,TGCAGTGCTAGTCCCTTAGGCGGGAGTCAGGAGACCCAGTACTTC
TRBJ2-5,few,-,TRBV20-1,CSAPSLQETQYF,TGCAGTGCCCCTTCCCTTCAAGAGACCCAGTACTTC
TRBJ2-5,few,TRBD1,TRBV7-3,CASSTGGQGAETQYF,TGTGCCAGCAGCACAGGAGGACAGGGGGCCGAGACCCAGTACTTC
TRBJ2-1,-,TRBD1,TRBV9,CASSRIPGQGYNEQFF,TGTGCCAGCAGCCGAATACCGGGACAGGGGTACAATGAGCAGTTCTTC
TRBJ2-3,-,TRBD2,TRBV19,CASSTAGADTQYF,TGTGCCAGTTCTACAGCGGGAGCAGATACGCAGTATTTT
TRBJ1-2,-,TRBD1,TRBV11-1,CASSLLTGTGEEGYTF,TGTGCCAGCAGCCTCCTAACCGGGACAGGGGAGGAAGGCTACACCTTC
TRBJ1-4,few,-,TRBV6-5,CASSYTRRRLNEKLFF,TGTGCCAGCAGTTATACCCGACGACGGCTTAATGAAAAACTGTTTTTT
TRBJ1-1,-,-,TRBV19,CASSMWGTTEAFF,TGTGCCAGTAGTATGTGGGGCACCACTGAAGCTTTCTTT
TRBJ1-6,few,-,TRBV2,CASSDPRGRDSPLHF,TGTGCCAGCAGTGACCCCAGGGGCCGAGATTCACCCCTCCACTTT
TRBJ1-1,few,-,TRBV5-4,CASSPRAGGHTEAFF,TGTGCCAGCAGCCCTAGGGCGGGCGGCCACACTGAAGCTTTCTTT
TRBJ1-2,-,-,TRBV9,CASSVGDSVYGYTF,TGTGCCAGCAGCGTAGGGGACTCGGTCTATGGCTACACCTTC
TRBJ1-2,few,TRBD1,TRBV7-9,CASSGGQGSYGYTF,TGTGCCAGCAGCGGAGGACAGGGCAGCTATGGCTACACCTTC
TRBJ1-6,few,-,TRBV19,CASSKETLNSPLHF,TGTGCCAGTAGTAAGGAGACACTAAATTCACCCCTCCACTTT
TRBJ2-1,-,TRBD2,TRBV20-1,CSAREGTSGRSVDEQFF,TGCAGTGCTAGAGAGGGGACTAGCGGGAGAAGTGTCGATGAGCAGTTCTTC
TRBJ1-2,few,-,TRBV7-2,CASSLAADTASLSLYGYTF,TGTGCCAGCAGCTTAGCGGCCGACACCGCATCCCTATCACTCTATGGCTACACCTTC
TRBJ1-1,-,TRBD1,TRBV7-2,CASSRNSGTANTEAFF,TGTGCCAGCAGCAGAAATTCCGGGACAGCGAACACTGAAGCTTTCTTT
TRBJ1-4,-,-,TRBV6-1,CASSPAEDATNEKLFF,TGTGCCAGCAGCCCCGCGGAGGATGCAACTAATGAAAAACTGTTTTTT
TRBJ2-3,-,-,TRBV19,CASSIGGGSGTDTQYF,TGTGCCAGTAGTATAGGAGGAGGGTCGGGCACAGATACGCAGTATTTT
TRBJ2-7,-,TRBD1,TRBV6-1,CASSKGTGGTYEQYF,TGTGCCAGCAGCAAAGGGACAGGGGGAACCTACGAGCAGTACTTC
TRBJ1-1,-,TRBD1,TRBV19,CASSRTGVRTEAFF,TGTGCCAGTAGCAGGACAGGGGTGAGGACTGAAGCTTTCTTT
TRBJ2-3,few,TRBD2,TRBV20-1,CSAPPTSAIYTDTQYF,TGCAGTGCTCCCCCTACTAGCGCGATTTACACAGATACGCAGTATTTT
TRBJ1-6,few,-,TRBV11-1,CASSLAPGLSSPLHF,TGTGCCAGCAGCTTAGCGCCGGGCCTAAGTTCACCCCTCCACTTT
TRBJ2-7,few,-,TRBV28,CASSLLESYEQYF,TGTGCCAGCAGTTTGTTAGAATCCTACGAGCAGTACTTC
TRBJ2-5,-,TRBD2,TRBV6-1,CASKNSGGRQETQYF,TGTGCCAGCAAAAACAGCGGGGGGCGCCAAGAGACCCAGTACTTC
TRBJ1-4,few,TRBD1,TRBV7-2,CASSQEPGGGEKLFF,TGTGCCAGCAGCCAAGAGCCAGGGGGCGGTGAAAAACTGTTTTTT
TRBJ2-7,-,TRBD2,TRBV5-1,CASSLVGAGAKSYEQYF,TGCGCCAGCAGCTTGGTAGGGGCGGGAGCTAAATCCTACGAGCAGTACTTC
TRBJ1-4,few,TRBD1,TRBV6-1,CASRRTGSNEKLFF,TGTGCCAGCAGACGGACAGGGAGTAATGAAAAACTGTTTTTT
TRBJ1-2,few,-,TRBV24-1,CATSEDTGSHYGYTF,TGTGCCACCAGTGAAGATACAGGGTCCCACTATGGCTACACCTTC
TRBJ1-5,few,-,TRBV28,CATLRGYQPQHF,TGTGCCACCCTGAGGGGGTATCAGCCCCAGCATTTT
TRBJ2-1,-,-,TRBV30,CAWSILGRGNEQFF,TGTGCCTGGAGTATCCTAGGACGGGGCAATGAGCAGTTCTTC
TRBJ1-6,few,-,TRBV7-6,CASSLGSRSSYNSPLHF,TGTGCCAGCAGCTTAGGGTCCAGGAGCTCCTATAATTCACCCCTCCACTTT
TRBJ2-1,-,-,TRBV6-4,CASSQMGPGPLSSYNEQFF,TGTGCCAGCAGCCAGATGGGACCGGGTCCCTTAAGCTCCTACAATGAGCAGTTCTTC
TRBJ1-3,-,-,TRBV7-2,CASSLRGQKGNTIYF,TGTGCCAGCAGCTTACGCGGACAGAAAGGAAACACCATATATTTT
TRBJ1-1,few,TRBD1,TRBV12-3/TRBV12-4,CASRRTGGSNTEAFF,TGTGCCAGCAGACGGACAGGGGGCTCGAACACTGAAGCTTTCTTT
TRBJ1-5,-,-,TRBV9,CASSVTGTDQPQHF,TGTGCCAGCAGCGTAACGGGGACCGATCAGCCCCAGCATTTT
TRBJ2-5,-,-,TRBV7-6,CASSFALSETQYF,TGTGCCAGCAGCTTTGCCCTATCAGAGACCCAGTACTTC
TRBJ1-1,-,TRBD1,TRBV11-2,CASSSRTGRGTEAFF,TGTGCCAGCAGCTCGAGGACAGGGAGGGGCACTGAAGCTTTCTTT
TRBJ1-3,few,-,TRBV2,CASSVPSRGGNTIYF,TGTGCCAGCAGTGTACCGTCCCGGGGGGGAAACACCATATATTTT
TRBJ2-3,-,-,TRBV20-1,CSARMGGGPKRTDTQYF,TGCAGTGCTAGAATGGGCGGGGGCCCTAAAAGGACAGATACGCAGTATTTT
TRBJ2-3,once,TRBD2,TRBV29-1,CSVQGGRDSTDTQYF,TGCAGCGTTCAGGGCGGGAGGGATAGCACAGATACGCAGTATTTT
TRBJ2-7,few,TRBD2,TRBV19,CASSAPTGGGSEQYF,TGTGCCAGTAGTGCCCCGACGGGAGGGGGATCCGAGCAGTACTTC
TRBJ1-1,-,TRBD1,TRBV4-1,CASSTTGGDTEAFF,TGCGCCAGCAGTACGACAGGGGGGGACACTGAAGCTTTCTTT
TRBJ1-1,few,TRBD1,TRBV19,CASKPGTGNTEAFF,TGTGCCAGTAAACCCGGGACAGGGAACACTGAAGCTTTCTTT
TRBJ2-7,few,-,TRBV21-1,CASSKGLAGGNTYEQYF,TGTGCCAGCAGCAAAGGACTAGCGGGAGGTAACACCTACGAGCAGTACTTC
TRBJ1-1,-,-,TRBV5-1,CASSLEGGATEAFF,TGCGCCAGCAGCTTGGAAGGGGGGGCAACTGAAGCTTTCTTT
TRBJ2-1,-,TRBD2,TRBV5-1,CASSLLLAGDSGEQFF,TGCGCCAGCAGCTTGCTTCTAGCGGGGGATTCGGGCGAGCAGTTCTTC
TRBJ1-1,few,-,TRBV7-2,CASSSQGGNTEAFF,TGTGCCAGCAGCTCGCAGGGAGGAAACACTGAAGCTTTCTTT